These 22 T cell receptor beta chains were all obtained from the same sample, sequenced in a study of blood T cell repertoires in COVID-19. Clones were sequenced by immunoSEQ multiplex PCR, and TCRdb holds only the in-frame ones, with some missing. The sample shows roughly 44,000 clones, roughly 89% of them seen only once. The sequencing sample was made of peripheral blood. These receptors came from an older man with acute or convalescent COVID-19.

J is TRBJ2-5 and V is TRBV24-1; possibly TRBD2 for D (5 bases). The V gene lost 6 bases and the J gene lost 2 bases, with 12 bases spanning the gap. Looked up from germline, CDR1 is KGHDR and CDR2 is SFDVKD. There are 14 residues in the CDR3. The CDR3 sequence is CATSRGPGQETQYF. The DNA of the CDR3 is TGTGCCACCAGTAGAGGCCCGGGGCAAGAGACCCAGTACTTC.

This chain uses TRBV7-2 with TRBJ1-2, with a possible D match to TRBD1 (6 bases). The CDR3 is 16 amino acids. The germline V gene encodes CDR1 SGHTA and CDR2 FQGNSA. V lost 8 bases to trimming and J lost 4 bases, with 23 bases between them. This CDR3 reads CASGFWGGAIRYGYTF. CDR3 bases: TGTGCCAGCGGATTCTGGGGGGGGGCAATCCGCTATGGCTACACCTTC.

The chain uses TRBV11-3 and TRBJ2-3; a possible D gene is TRBD1 (6 bases). The V and J ends lost 2 bases and 6 bases respectively, with 15 bases between them. Germline loops: CDR1 SGHNT, CDR2 YENEEA. This CDR3 spans 15 amino acids. In DNA form, the CDR3 reads TGTGCCAGCAGCTTAACAGGGTTATTGGCGGATACGCAGTATTTT. It encodes CASSLTGLLADTQYF.

V gene TRBV10-2 combines with J gene TRBJ1-4, with a possible D match to TRBD1 (6 bases). Germline CDR1 and CDR2: WSHSY and SAAADI. This CDR3 spans 13 amino acids. Trimming left V 6 bases short and J 5 bases short, with 10 bases between. The CDR3 sequence: CASSRGENEKLFF. Written as DNA, the CDR3 is TGCGCCAGCAGCAGGGGAGAGAATGAAAAACTGTTTTTT.

This chain links TRBV5-6 with TRBJ1-5; no firm D call. The CDR3 has 14 amino acids. CDR1 is SGHDT, CDR2 YYEEEE, per germline. Trimming took 2 bases from V and 5 from J, leaving 11 bases between them. CDR3 sequence reads: CASSFFQRHQPQHF. Here the CDR3 DNA reads TGTGCCAGCAGCTTTTTCCAGCGCCATCAGCCCCAGCATTTT.

V and J are TRBV25-1 and TRBJ1-2, with TRBD1 matching 7 bases. The CDR3 is 16 residues long. After removal of 5 bases from V and 3 bases from J, the junction contained 12 bases not matched to a gene. The germline V gene encodes CDR1 MGHDK and CDR2 SYGVNS. The DNA of the CDR3 is TGTGCCAGCAGTAGAGGGGGCGCATCGGCTGACTATGGCTACACCTTC. It translates to CASSRGGASADYGYTF.

The rearrangement joins TRBV12-2 to TRBJ1-6; TRBD1, the table's D call, was not compared with the DNA. TRBV12-2 is an annotated pseudogene. The CDR3 has 15 amino acids. The CDR3 here is CASRLDSRDNSPLHF. The CDR3 nucleotides are TGTGCAAGTCGCTTAGATTCCAGGGATAATTCACCCCTCCACTTT.

The V gene is TRBV6-5, the J gene TRBJ1-5, with a weak D call TRBD1 (5 bases). The germline V gene has CDR1 MNHEY and CDR2 SVGAGI. This CDR3 has 13 amino acids. Trimming took off 10 bases at V and 6 bases at J, with 16 bases between the two ends. The CDR3 region is CATESGGGQPQHF. The CDR3 DNA is TGTGCCACCGAATCCGGGGGGGGTCAGCCCCAGCATTTT.

The rearrangement joins TRBV3-1 (or the pseudogene TRBV3-2) to TRBJ1-1; maybe TRBD1 (5 bases). This CDR3 is built from 15 residues. The germline gives CDR1 LGHDT, CDR2 YNNKEL (reference sequence). The V and J ends lost 2 bases and 4 bases respectively, with 14 bases between them. The DNA for the CDR3 is TGTGCCAGCAGCCAACTCTTCAGGGCCGCCACTGAAGCTTTCTTT. Amino acid sequence: CASSQLFRAATEAFF.

In nucleotides, the CDR3 is TGTGCCACCAGTGACAGGCGCTATGGCTACACCTTC. As protein: CATSDRRYGYTF. The chain carries TRBV24-1 and TRBJ1-2; D gene ambiguous. The germline CDR1 and CDR2 sequences are KGHDR and SFDVKD. The CDR3 contains 12 residues. The V end was cut by 4 bases, the J end by 4 bases, with 6 bases between.

The CDR3 region has the DNA TGTGCCAGTAGTATCTCGGGGCAGCCCCAGCATTTT. Protein sequence: CASSISGQPQHF. The rearrangement uses TRBV19 and TRBJ1-5, with no clear D. Trimming shortened V by 3 bases and J by 7 bases, and 7 bases separated the two germline ends. The CDR3 contains 12 residues. From germline, CDR1 is LNHDA and CDR2 SQIVND (reference sequence).

This clone came up once. This chain joins TRBV7-8 and TRBJ2-7; 8 nucleotides align to TRBD1. This CDR3 has 14 amino acids. With 4 bases clipped from V and 6 bases from J, the junction kept 8 bases outside the gene matches. Germline CDR1 and CDR2: SGHVS and FQNEAQ. The CDR3 sequence is CASSSWQGAAEQYF. The CDR3 DNA reads TGTGCCAGCAGCTCCTGGCAGGGGGCAGCCGAGCAGTACTTC. The full variable domain, in which reference TRBV7-8 and TRBJ2-7 provide the parts outside the CDR3, is GAGVSQSPRYKVAKRGQDVALRCDPISGHVSLFWYQQALGQGPEFLTYFQNEAQLDKSGLPSDRFFAERPEGSVSTLKIQRTQQEDSAVYLCASSSWQGAAEQYFGPGTRLTVT.

In this sample, this clone turned up a few times. This chain connects TRBV11-3 to TRBJ2-1, with 7 nucleotides matching TRBD1. V was pared by 5 bases and J by 5 bases, with 3 bases of the junction left unmatched. Germline V gene data show CDR1 as SGHNT and CDR2 as YENEEA. This CDR3 is built from 13 residues. CDR3 region: CASSPTGNNEQFF. CDR3 DNA: TGTGCCAGCAGCCCGACAGGGAACAATGAGCAGTTCTTC.

This clone was detected a few times. The rearrangement uses TRBV14 and TRBJ2-3, with D hard to call. This CDR3 spans 13 amino acids. The germline CDR1 and CDR2 sequences are SGHDN and FVKESK. Trimming took off 5 bases at V and 1 base at J, with 7 bases between the two ends. In DNA, the CDR3 is TGTGCCAGCAGCACAAGCGGCACAGATACGCAGTATTTT. Translated, it gives CASSTSGTDTQYF.

The rearrangement uses TRBV20-1 and TRBJ1-1; D is ambiguous. The CDR3 is 12 amino acids. The V gene lost 3 bases and the J gene lost 4 bases, with 9 bases spanning the gap. Per the germline V gene, CDR1 is DFQATT and CDR2 is SNEGSKA (reference sequence). The chain's CDR3 is CSASLRGTEAFF. As DNA, the CDR3 is TGCAGTGCTAGTCTCCGGGGCACTGAAGCTTTCTTT.

In DNA form, the CDR3 reads TGTGCCTGGGCCGGGGGGTACGAGCAGTACTTC. Protein product: CAWAGGYEQYF. The rearrangement joins TRBV30 to TRBJ2-7, with 7 bases identical to TRBD2. CDR3 size: 11 residues. CDR1 GTSNPN and CDR2 SVGIG come from the germline V gene (reference sequence). V was clipped by 5 bases and J by 4 bases; unmatched bases: 2.

CDR3: CATLLGLFGYTF. CDR3 DNA sequence: TGTGCCACCCTTCTGGGCCTTTTTGGCTACACCTTC. The chain combines TRBV24-1 with TRBJ1-2; D gene ambiguous. V lost 9 bases and J 7 bases, leaving 14 bases between the germline ends. The CDR3 totals 12 residues. Germline V gene data show CDR1 as KGHDR and CDR2 as SFDVKD.

The chain couples TRBV28 to TRBJ1-5; D may be TRBD1 (5 bases). CDR1 and CDR2 from the germline V gene are MDHEN and SYDVKM. Deletions cut 6 bases from V and 5 bases from J, with 20 bases between. The CDR3 is made up of 16 amino acids. The CDR3 protein is CASSSGKGVNDQPQHF. CDR3 in DNA: TGTGCCAGCAGCTCAGGGAAGGGTGTTAATGATCAGCCCCAGCATTTT.

This clone was observed a single time. The rearrangement uses TRBV6-5 and TRBJ2-6; D is uncertain. The V gene's germline CDR1 is MNHEY and CDR2 SVGAGI. V was clipped by 8 bases and J by 4 bases, with 15 bases between them. The CDR3 is 15 residues long. The CDR3 reads CASLPWPGGANVLTF. The CDR3 DNA follows: TGTGCCAGCCTACCATGGCCCGGGGGGGCCAACGTCCTGACTTTC.

The CDR3 is CASSLGGTAYNEQFF. The CDR3 DNA is TGTGCCAGCAGCTTAGGGGGGACAGCATACAATGAGCAGTTCTTC. The chain links TRBV11-3 to TRBJ2-1; 7 bases fit TRBD1. The CDR3 consists of 15 residues. Germline V lookup: CDR1 SGHNT, CDR2 YENEEA. Losses at the gene ends were 1 base for V and 4 bases for J; bases not matched to a gene: 4.

The chain links TRBV12-3 or TRBV12-4 to TRBJ1-1, with D perhaps matching TRBD1 (5 bases). CDR3 length: 12 amino acids. Trimming pared 2 bases from V and 11 bases from J, leaving 12 bases between. The CDR3 region has the DNA TGTGCCAGCAGTTTAAATTGGGGGGACGCTTTCTTT. It is translated as CASSLNWGDAFF.

This clone was seen just once. The genes are TRBV30 and TRBJ1-1; D possibly corresponds to TRBD1 (6 bases). From germline, CDR1 is GTSNPN and CDR2 SVGIG (reference sequence). Trimming removed 4 bases at V and 5 bases at J, with 14 bases between. The CDR3 sequence is 13 residues long. The CDR3 loop reads CAWTLGGGTEAFF. The CDR3 DNA reads as TGTGCCTGGACCCTGGGAGGGGGTACTGAAGCTTTCTTT. Supplemented by reference TRBV30 and TRBJ1-1, the full variable domain reads SQTIHQWPATLVQPVGSPLSLECTVEGTSNPNLYWYRQAAGRGLQLLFYSVGIGQISSEVPQNLSASRPQDRQFILSSKKLLLSDSGFYLCAWTLGGGTEAFFGQGTRLTVV.